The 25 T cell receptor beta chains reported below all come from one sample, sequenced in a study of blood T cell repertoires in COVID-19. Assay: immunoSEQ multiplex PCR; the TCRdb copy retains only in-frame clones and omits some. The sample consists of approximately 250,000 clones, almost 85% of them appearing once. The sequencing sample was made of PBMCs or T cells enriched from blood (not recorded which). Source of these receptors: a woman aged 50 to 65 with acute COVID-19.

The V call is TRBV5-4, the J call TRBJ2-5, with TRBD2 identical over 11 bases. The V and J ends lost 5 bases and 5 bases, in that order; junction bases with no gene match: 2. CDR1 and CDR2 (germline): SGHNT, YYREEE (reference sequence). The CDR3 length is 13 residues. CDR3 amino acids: CASRTSGGETQYF. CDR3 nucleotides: TGTGCCAGCAGAACTAGCGGGGGTGAGACCCAGTACTTC.

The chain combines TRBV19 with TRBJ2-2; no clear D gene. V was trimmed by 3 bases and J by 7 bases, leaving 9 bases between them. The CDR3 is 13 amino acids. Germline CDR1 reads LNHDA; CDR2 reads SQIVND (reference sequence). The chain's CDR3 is CASSILRGGELFF. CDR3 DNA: TGTGCCAGTAGTATTTTGCGCGGCGGGGAGCTGTTTTTT.

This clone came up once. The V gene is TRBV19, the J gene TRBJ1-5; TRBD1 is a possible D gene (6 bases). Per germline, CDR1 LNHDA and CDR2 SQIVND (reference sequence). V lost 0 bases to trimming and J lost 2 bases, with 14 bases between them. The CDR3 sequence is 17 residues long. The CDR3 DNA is TGTGCCAGTAGTATAGATGTTAGACAGGAGGGCAATCAGCCCCAGCATTTT. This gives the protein CASSIDVRQEGNQPQHF.

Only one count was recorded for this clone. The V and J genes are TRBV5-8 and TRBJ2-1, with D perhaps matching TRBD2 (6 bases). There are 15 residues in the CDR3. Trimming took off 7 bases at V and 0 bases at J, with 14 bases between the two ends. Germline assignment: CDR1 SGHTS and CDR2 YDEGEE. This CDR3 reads CASGGTRSSYNEQFF. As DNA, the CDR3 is TGTGCCAGCGGAGGGACCCGGTCCTCCTACAATGAGCAGTTCTTC.

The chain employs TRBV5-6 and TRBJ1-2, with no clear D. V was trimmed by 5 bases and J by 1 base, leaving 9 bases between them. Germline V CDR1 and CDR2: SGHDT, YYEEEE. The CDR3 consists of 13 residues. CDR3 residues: CASRGYSNYGYTF. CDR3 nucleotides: TGTGCCAGCAGAGGCTACAGTAACTATGGCTACACCTTC.

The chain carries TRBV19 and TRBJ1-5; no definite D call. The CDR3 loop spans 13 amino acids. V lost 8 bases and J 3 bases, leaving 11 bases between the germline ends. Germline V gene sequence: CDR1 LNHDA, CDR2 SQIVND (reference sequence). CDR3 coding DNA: TGTGCCAGTGGTACACGGGACAATCAGCCCCAGCATTTT. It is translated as CASGTRDNQPQHF.

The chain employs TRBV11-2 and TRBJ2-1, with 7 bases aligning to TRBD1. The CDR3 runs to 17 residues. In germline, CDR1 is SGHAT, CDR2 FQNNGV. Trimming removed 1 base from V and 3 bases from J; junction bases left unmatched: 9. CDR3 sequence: CASSLGRQGVVYNEQFF. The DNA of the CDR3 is TGTGCCAGCAGCTTAGGGAGGCAGGGGGTCGTCTACAATGAGCAGTTCTTC.

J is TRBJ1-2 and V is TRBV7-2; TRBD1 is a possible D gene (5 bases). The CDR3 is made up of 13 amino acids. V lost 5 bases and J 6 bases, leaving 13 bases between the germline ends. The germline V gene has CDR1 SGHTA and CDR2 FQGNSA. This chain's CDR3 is CASSLRTRNGYTF. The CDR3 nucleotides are TGTGCCAGCAGCCTCCGGACACGAAATGGCTACACCTTC.

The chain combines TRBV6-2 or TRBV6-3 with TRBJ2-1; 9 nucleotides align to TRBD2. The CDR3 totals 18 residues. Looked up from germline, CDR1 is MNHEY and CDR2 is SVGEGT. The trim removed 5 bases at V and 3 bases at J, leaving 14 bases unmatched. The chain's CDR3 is CASSRTGFSGGNYNEQFF. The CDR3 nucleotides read TGTGCCAGCAGTCGTACAGGTTTCAGCGGGGGGAACTACAATGAGCAGTTCTTC.

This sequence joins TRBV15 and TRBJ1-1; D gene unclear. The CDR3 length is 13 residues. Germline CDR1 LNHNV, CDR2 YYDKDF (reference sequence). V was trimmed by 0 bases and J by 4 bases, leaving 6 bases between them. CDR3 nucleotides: TGTGCCACCAGCAGAGATAGGAGCACTGAAGCTTTCTTT. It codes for CATSRDRSTEAFF.

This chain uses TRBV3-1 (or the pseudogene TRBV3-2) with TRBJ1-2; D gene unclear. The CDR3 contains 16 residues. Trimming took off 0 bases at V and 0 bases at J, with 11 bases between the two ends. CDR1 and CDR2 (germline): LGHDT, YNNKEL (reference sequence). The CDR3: CASSQDSGRANYGYTF. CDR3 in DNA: TGTGCCAGCAGCCAAGATAGCGGGAGAGCTAACTATGGCTACACCTTC.

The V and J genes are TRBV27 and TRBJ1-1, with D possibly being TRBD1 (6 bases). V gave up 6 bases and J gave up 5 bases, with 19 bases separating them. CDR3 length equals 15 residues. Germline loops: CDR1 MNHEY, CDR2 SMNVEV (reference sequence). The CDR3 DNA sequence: TGTGCCAGCAGCTCCTCCGGATGGGGGCGGACTGAAGCTTTCTTT. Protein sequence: CASSSSGWGRTEAFF.

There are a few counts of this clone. As DNA, the CDR3 is TGTGCCAGCAGCCGAGGACAGGGGACGTTCTACGAGCAGTACTTC. This sequence encodes CASSRGQGTFYEQYF. The chain couples TRBV7-6 to TRBJ2-7, with 9 bases that match TRBD1. The V gene's germline CDR1 is SGHVS and CDR2 FNYEAQ. The J segment lost 3 bases and the V segment lost 5 bases, leaving 8 bases of the junction unmatched. The CDR3 is 15 residues long. The whole variable domain, remainder taken from reference TRBV7-6 and TRBJ2-7, is GAGVSQSPRYKVTKRGQDVALRCDPISGHVSLYWYRQALGQGPEFLTYFNYEAQQDKSGLPNDRFSAERPEGSISTLTIQRTEQRDSAMYRCASSRGQGTFYEQYFGPGTRLTVT.

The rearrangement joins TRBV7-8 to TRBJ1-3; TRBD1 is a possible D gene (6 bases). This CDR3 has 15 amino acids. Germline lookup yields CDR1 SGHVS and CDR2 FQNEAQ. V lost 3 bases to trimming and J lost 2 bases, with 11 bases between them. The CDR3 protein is CASSFKQGPGNTIYF. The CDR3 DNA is TGTGCCAGCAGCTTTAAACAGGGCCCTGGAAACACCATATATTTT.

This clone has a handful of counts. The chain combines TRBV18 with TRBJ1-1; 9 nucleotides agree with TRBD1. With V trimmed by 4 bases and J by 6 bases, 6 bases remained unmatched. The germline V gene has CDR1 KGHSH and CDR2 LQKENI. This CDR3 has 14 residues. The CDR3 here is CASSLTQGAPEAFF. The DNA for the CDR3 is TGTGCCAGCTCACTTACACAGGGGGCCCCTGAAGCTTTCTTT.

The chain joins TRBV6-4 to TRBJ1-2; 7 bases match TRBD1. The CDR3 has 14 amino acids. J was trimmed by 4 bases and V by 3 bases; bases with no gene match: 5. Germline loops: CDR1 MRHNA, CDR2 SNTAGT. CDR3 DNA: TGTGCCAGCAGTGAGACAGGGAGCAGCTATGGCTACACCTTC. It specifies CASSETGSSYGYTF.

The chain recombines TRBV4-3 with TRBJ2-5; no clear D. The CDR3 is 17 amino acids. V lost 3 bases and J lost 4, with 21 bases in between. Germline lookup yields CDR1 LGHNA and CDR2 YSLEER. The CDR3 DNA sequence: TGCGCCAGCAGCCAGCTTGGTCTGACACCCGACGGAGAGACCCAGTACTTC. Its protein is CASSQLGLTPDGETQYF.

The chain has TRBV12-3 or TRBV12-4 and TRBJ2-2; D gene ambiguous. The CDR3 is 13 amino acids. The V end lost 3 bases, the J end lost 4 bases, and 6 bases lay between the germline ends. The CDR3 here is CASSFLATGELFF. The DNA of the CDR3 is TGTGCCAGCAGTTTTTTGGCCACCGGGGAGCTGTTTTTT.

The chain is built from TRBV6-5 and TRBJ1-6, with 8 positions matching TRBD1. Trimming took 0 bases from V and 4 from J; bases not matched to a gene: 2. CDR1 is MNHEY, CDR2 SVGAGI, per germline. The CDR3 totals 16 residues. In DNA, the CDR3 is TGTGCCAGCAGTTACTCGACAGGGGCTTATAATTCACCCCTCCACTTT. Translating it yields CASSYSTGAYNSPLHF.

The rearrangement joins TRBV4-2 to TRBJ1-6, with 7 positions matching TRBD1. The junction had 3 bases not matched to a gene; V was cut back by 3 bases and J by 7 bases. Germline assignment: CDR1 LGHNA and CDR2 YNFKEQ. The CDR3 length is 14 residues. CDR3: CASSHGTANSPLHF. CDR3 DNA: TGTGCCAGCAGCCATGGGACAGCAAATTCACCCCTCCACTTT.

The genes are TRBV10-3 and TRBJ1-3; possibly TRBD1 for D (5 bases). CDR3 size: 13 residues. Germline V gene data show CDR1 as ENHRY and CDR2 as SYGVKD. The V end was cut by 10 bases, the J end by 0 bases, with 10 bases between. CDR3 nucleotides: TGTGCCACTAAACAGGACTCTGGAAACACCATATATTTT. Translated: CATKQDSGNTIYF.

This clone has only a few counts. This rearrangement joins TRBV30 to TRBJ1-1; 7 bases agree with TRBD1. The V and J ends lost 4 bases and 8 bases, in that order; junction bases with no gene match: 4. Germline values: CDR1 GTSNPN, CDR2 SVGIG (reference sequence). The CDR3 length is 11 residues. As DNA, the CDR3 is TGTGCCTGGATCCGGGACAGAGAAGCTTTCTTT. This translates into CAWIRDREAFF.

In DNA form, the CDR3 reads TGTGCCAGCAGTTCCCCGACACAGGGGGCCGGCACTGAAGCTTTCTTT. Protein: CASSSPTQGAGTEAFF. The chain has TRBV6-2 or TRBV6-3 and TRBJ1-1, with 9 bases that match TRBD1. From germline, CDR1 is MNHEY and CDR2 SVGEGT. The CDR3 spans 16 residues. The J segment lost 4 bases and the V segment lost 4 bases, leaving 10 bases of the junction unmatched.

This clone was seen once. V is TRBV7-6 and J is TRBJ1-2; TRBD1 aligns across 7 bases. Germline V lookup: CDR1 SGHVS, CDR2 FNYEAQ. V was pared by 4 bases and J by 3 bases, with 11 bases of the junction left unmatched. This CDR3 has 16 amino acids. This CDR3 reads CASSSLGPTGYYGYTF. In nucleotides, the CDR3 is TGTGCCAGCAGCTCTCTGGGACCGACAGGGTACTATGGCTACACCTTC.

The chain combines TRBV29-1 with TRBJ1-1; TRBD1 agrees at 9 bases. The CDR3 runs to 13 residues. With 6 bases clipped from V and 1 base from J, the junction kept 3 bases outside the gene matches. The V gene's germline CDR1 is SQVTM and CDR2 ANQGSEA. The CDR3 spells CSVPGQGNTEAFF. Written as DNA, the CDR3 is TGCAGCGTCCCGGGACAGGGGAACACTGAAGCTTTCTTT.